These 21 T cell receptor beta chains were all obtained from the same sample, sequenced in a study of CD8+CD57+ T cells in acquired aplastic anemia. The authors sequenced patients whose flow cytometry had shown CD8+CD57+ cell expansion. The study profiled TCR beta VDJ and CDR3 using genomic DNA as template. From the reads, TCRdb called clonotypes with MiXCR, one entry per CDR3 protein. The data contain about 470,000 distinct CDR3 sequences, over 25% of them seen just once; the ten biggest clones take up around 0.82%. The sample comprised sorted CD4+, CD8+, or CD8+CD57+ T cells (not recorded which) from PBMCs. These receptors all come from a human donor with aplastic anemia.

The sample holds a few counts of this clonotype. The V gene is TRBV30, the J gene TRBJ1-2; 9 nucleotides align to TRBD1. This CDR3 is built from 15 residues. V trimming: 1 base; J trimming: 4 bases; junction bases outside the gene matches: 7. The V gene's germline CDR1 is GTSNPN and CDR2 SVGIG (reference sequence). The CDR3 DNA is TGTGCCTGGAGTGCTCAACAGGGGGCGAGCTATGGCTACACCTTC. This gives the protein CAWSAQQGASYGYTF.

This clonotype was found a few times. This rearrangement joins TRBV6-1 to TRBJ2-7; the D gene is possibly TRBD2 (6 bases). The CDR3 spans 14 residues. Looked up from germline, CDR1 is MNHNS and CDR2 is SASEGT. Trimming left V 6 bases short and J 4 bases short, with 16 bases between. The CDR3 here is CASRESGGTYEQYF. The CDR3 DNA reads TGTGCCAGCAGGGAGTCCGGCGGGACGTACGAGCAGTACTTC.

This sequence joins TRBV20-1 and TRBJ2-4, with D possibly TRBD1 on 5 matching bases. Germline V gene lookup returns CDR1 DFQATT and CDR2 SNEGSKA (reference sequence). V shed 5 bases and J shed 0 bases, with 17 bases lying between them. The CDR3 extends over 16 amino acids. The CDR3 DNA reads TGCAGTGCTCGACGACAGCTGGAACTAGCCAAAAACATTCAGTACTTC. Its protein product is CSARRQLELAKNIQYF.

This clonotype was observed a few times. The V gene is TRBV7-3, the J gene TRBJ1-1; no reliable D call. Trimming took off 2 bases at V and 4 bases at J, with 14 bases between the two ends. CDR1 SGHTA and CDR2 FQGTGA come from the germline V gene. The CDR3 runs 15 residues. The CDR3 loop reads CASSLEPREPTEAFF. CDR3 in DNA: TGTGCCAGCAGCTTAGAGCCGAGGGAGCCCACTGAAGCTTTCTTT.

This clonotype was seen at least ten times. The chain couples TRBV7-8 to TRBJ1-2; the D is unclear. There are 15 residues in the CDR3. Looked up from germline, CDR1 is SGHVS and CDR2 is FQNEAQ. V gave up 5 bases and J gave up 0 bases, with 13 bases separating them. The CDR3 protein is CASSPRGLPNYGYTF. The DNA of the CDR3 is TGTGCCAGCAGCCCCCGGGGTTTACCTAACTATGGCTACACCTTC. The complete variable domain, with remaining parts taken from reference TRBV7-8 and TRBJ1-2, reads GAGVSQSPRYKVAKRGQDVALRCDPISGHVSLFWYQQALGQGPEFLTYFQNEAQLDKSGLPSDRFFAERPEGSVSTLKIQRTQQEDSAVYLCASSPRGLPNYGYTFGSGTRLTVV.

In its sample, this clonotype was seen a few times. The rearrangement joins TRBV6-1 to TRBJ2-2, with 10 bases aligning to TRBD2. Per the germline V gene, CDR1 is MNHNS and CDR2 is SASEGT. The CDR3 spans 14 residues. With 9 bases clipped from V and 8 bases from J, the junction kept 9 bases outside the gene matches. The CDR3 protein is CASEREGTFGELFF. CDR3 coding DNA: TGTGCCAGTGAGCGGGAGGGGACCTTTGGGGAGCTGTTTTTT.

This clonotype was seen repeatedly, ten times or more. The chain links TRBV15 to TRBJ2-7; no clear D gene. The germline CDR1 and CDR2 sequences are LNHNV and YYDKDF (reference sequence). V lost 3 bases and J lost 3, with 6 bases in between. The CDR3 consists of 12 residues. The CDR3 bases are TGTGCCACCAGCAGTTCCCGCTACGAGCAGTACTTC. The encoded protein is CATSSSRYEQYF.

The rearrangement links TRBV5-1 to TRBJ2-1; no clear D. V lost 3 bases and J 8 bases, leaving 9 bases between the germline ends. The CDR3 loop spans 12 amino acids. Germline V gene sequence: CDR1 SGHRS, CDR2 YFSETQ. CDR3 protein: CASSSVGDEQFF. DNA for the CDR3: TGCGCCAGCAGCTCGGTTGGCGATGAGCAGTTCTTC. The complete variable domain, with remaining parts taken from reference TRBV5-1 and TRBJ2-1, reads KAGVTQTPRYLIKTRGQQVTLSCSPISGHRSVSWYQQTPGQGLQFLFEYFSETQRNKGNFPGRFSGRQFSNSRSEMNVSTLELGDSALYLCASSSVGDEQFFGPGTRLTVL.

The sample holds many counts of this clonotype. The chain employs TRBV7-9 and TRBJ1-2; 10 bases line up with TRBD1. The ends lost 5 bases at V and 5 bases at J; junction bases unmatched: 8. CDR3 size: 15 residues. Germline CDR1 SEHNR, CDR2 FQNEAQ (reference sequence). The CDR3 coding sequence is TGTGCCAGCAGCCCGACAGGGGGCTCCCTTTATGGCTACACCTTC. Amino acid sequence: CASSPTGGSLYGYTF.

V gene TRBV6-1 combines with J gene TRBJ2-4; perhaps TRBD2 as D (6 bases). Germline CDR1 reads MNHNS; CDR2 reads SASEGT. With 4 bases removed from V and 3 bases from J, the gap between germline ends came to 16 bases. CDR3 length: 16 residues. The CDR3 coding sequence is TGTGCCAGCAGTGGTCGACTAGGTATAGGCAAAAACATTCAGTACTTC. Protein product: CASSGRLGIGKNIQYF.

The J gene is TRBJ2-2, the V gene TRBV24-1; TRBD1 matches 10 bases. This CDR3 contains 18 residues. With V trimmed by 3 bases and J by 2 bases, 8 bases remained unmatched. Germline V CDR1 and CDR2: KGHDR, SFDVKD. The CDR3 DNA sequence: TGTGCCACCAGTGATCCCGACAGGGGGCCGGGTAACACCGGGGAGCTGTTTTTT. It yields the protein CATSDPDRGPGNTGELFF.

This clonotype was seen a handful of times. In nucleotides, the CDR3 is TGTGCCAGCAGCCAATTCGACAGGAACACTGAAGCTTTCTTT. This codes for CASSQFDRNTEAFF. This sequence joins TRBV4-2 and TRBJ1-1; TRBD1 might be the D (5 bases). This CDR3 has 14 residues. The germline V and J ends were trimmed by 2 bases and 1 base, with 8 bases remaining between them. Germline assignment: CDR1 LGHNA and CDR2 YNFKEQ.

The chain employs TRBV20-1 and TRBJ1-2; D is ambiguous. The CDR3 is made up of 14 amino acids. Trimming removed 0 bases from V and 8 bases from J, with 16 bases in between. Looked up from germline, CDR1 is DFQATT and CDR2 is SNEGSKA (reference sequence). Here the CDR3 DNA reads TGCAGTGCTAGAGATTTCCGGAATATTGTCGGCTACACCTTC. It encodes CSARDFRNIVGYTF.

V and J are TRBV6-1 and TRBJ1-1; a possible D gene is TRBD1 (5 bases). From germline, CDR1 is MNHNS and CDR2 SASEGT. The CDR3 sequence is 16 residues long. V lost 0 bases to trimming and J lost 5 bases, with 16 bases between them. The CDR3: CASSEALRRVGTEAFF. CDR3 nucleotide sequence: TGTGCCAGCAGTGAAGCGCTTCGCAGGGTGGGGACTGAAGCTTTCTTT.

This clonotype has a count of ten or more. This chain links TRBV29-1 with TRBJ2-3; TRBD1 aligns across 7 bases. The junction had 13 bases not matched to a gene; V was cut back by 5 bases and J by 2 bases. The germline CDR1 and CDR2 sequences are SQVTM and ANQGSEA. The CDR3 covers 16 residues. The CDR3: CSVTNDRVGSTDTQYF. As DNA, the CDR3 is TGCAGCGTTACAAACGACAGGGTTGGATCCACAGATACGCAGTATTTT.

This chain uses TRBV20-1 with TRBJ1-1; D is possibly TRBD1 (6 bases). From germline, CDR1 is DFQATT and CDR2 SNEGSKA (reference sequence). CDR3 length equals 14 residues. Trimming removed 3 bases from V and 6 bases from J, with 17 bases in between. In DNA, the CDR3 is TGCAGTGCTAGTAGGTCAGGGGATCCCGCTGAAGCTTTCTTT. It yields the protein CSASRSGDPAEAFF.

As for this clonotype: A junction end diverges from the germline sequence, so it may reflect a read error. V and J are TRBV10-1 and TRBJ2-7; 8 nucleotides line up with TRBD1. Germline V gene sequence: CDR1 WNHNN, CDR2 SYGVQD (reference sequence). CDR3 length equals 14 residues. CDR3 amino acids: CAWSPGTGSYEQYF. CDR3 nucleotides: TGTGCCTGGAGTCCCGGGACAGGCTCCTACGAGCAGTACTTC.

This clonotype was counted between two and nine times. The chain employs TRBV6-2 or TRBV6-3 and TRBJ1-6; 10 bases agree with TRBD1. The CDR3 spans 15 residues. The V gene end was trimmed by 4 bases and the J gene end by 10 bases; junction bases not matched to a gene: 7. The germline gives CDR1 MNHEY, CDR2 SVGEGT. The CDR3 reads CASSLRGQGISPLHF. CDR3 nucleotides: TGTGCCAGCAGTTTAAGGGGACAGGGGATCTCACCCCTCCACTTT.

This clonotype was recorded at least ten times. The chain carries TRBV20-1 and TRBJ2-7, with D maybe TRBD1 (5 bases). In germline, CDR1 is DFQATT, CDR2 SNEGSKA (reference sequence). The CDR3 is 14 amino acids. Trimming took 0 bases from V and 5 from J, leaving 14 bases between them. CDR3 coding DNA: TGCAGTGCTAGAGATTTGGGGCCTGAGCACGAGCAGTACTTC. This translates into CSARDLGPEHEQYF.

The genes are TRBV20-1 and TRBJ1-3, with D unresolved. This CDR3 contains 15 residues. Trimming took 0 bases from V and 2 from J, leaving 11 bases between them. The V gene's germline CDR1 is DFQATT and CDR2 SNEGSKA (reference sequence). CDR3 sequence (DNA): TGCAGTGCTAGAGATGCCAGGAGCCCTGGAAACACCATATATTTT. It is translated as CSARDARSPGNTIYF.

This clonotype was found a few times. The V call is TRBV19, the J call TRBJ2-2; D is possibly TRBD1 (5 bases). Germline lookup yields CDR1 LNHDA and CDR2 SQIVND (reference sequence). This CDR3 is built from 14 residues. Here the CDR3 reads CARDVRQGNGELFF. The CDR3 DNA reads TGTGCTAGAGATGTCCGGCAGGGTAACGGGGAGCTGTTTTTT.